These 20 T cell receptor beta chains came from one sample sequenced in a study of T-cell reconstitution after alpha-beta-depleted transplantation in children. Molecular barcoding with unique molecular identifiers was used for the TCRbeta library. TCRdb called the PCR reads again in MiXCR, with one record for every CDR3 protein. The data hold 600,000 or so distinct CDR3 sequences, with 20% to 25% observed a single time. The source was PBMCs, mostly from graft donor cells, collected 360 days after TCRalphabeta/CD19-depleted stem cell transplant. Every receptor here comes from a boy younger than two who had a stem cell transplant for acute myeloid leukemia, so the T cells may come from the graft donor.

This clonotype was seen ten or more times. V is TRBV4-3 and J is TRBJ2-5; possible D gene TRBD1, 6 bases. The CDR3 has 14 residues. Germline V lookup: CDR1 LGHNA, CDR2 YSLEER. Trimming pared 1 base from V and 4 bases from J, leaving 10 bases between. CDR3 nucleotide sequence: TGCGCCAGCAGCCAAGGGTCCAGGGGAGAGACCCAGTACTTC. Its protein is CASSQGSRGETQYF.

A word on this clonotype: Because the CDR3 is missing its conserved closing phenylalanine or tryptophan, this is likely a read error. The chain links TRBV20-1 to TRBJ2-2; tentative D call: TRBD2 (5 bases). The CDR3 is 13 residues long. Germline lookup yields CDR1 DFQATT and CDR2 SNEGSKA (reference sequence). V was trimmed by 2 bases and J by 5 bases, leaving 9 bases between them. CDR3 sequence: CSARSPGTGELFV. In nucleotides, the CDR3 is TGCAGTGCTAGAAGCCCGGGGACCGGGGAGCTGTTTGTT.

This clonotype was observed a handful of times. At one end the junction does not follow the germline gene, possibly because of a read error. The V gene is TRBV5-1, the J gene TRBJ2-5; perhaps TRBD2 as D (5 bases). Germline assignment: CDR1 SGHRS and CDR2 YFSETQ. This CDR3 spans 13 amino acids. The CDR3 here is CASRGLGESGRAF. CDR3 coding DNA: TGCGCCAGCAGAGGCCTTGGGGAGTCGGGTCGGGCCTTC.

V is TRBV5-5 and J is TRBJ2-2, with 9 bases lining up with TRBD1. With V trimmed by 4 bases and J by 4 bases, 5 bases remained unmatched. This CDR3 has 15 amino acids. Germline V gene sequence: CDR1 SGHKS, CDR2 YYEKEE (reference sequence). The CDR3 nucleotides read TGTGCCAGCAGCCGAGGGACAGGGTTCACCGGGGAGCTGTTTTTT. Translation: CASSRGTGFTGELFF.

CDR3 amino acids: CASSLWDRGFNEQFF. CDR3 nucleotide sequence: TGTGCCAGCAGCTTGTGGGACAGGGGCTTCAATGAGCAGTTCTTC. V is TRBV11-3 and J is TRBJ2-1, with TRBD1 identical over 10 bases. After removal of 3 bases from V and 6 bases from J, the junction contained 5 bases not matched to a gene. This CDR3 contains 15 residues. Germline V gene lookup returns CDR1 SGHNT and CDR2 YENEEA. Complete variable domain (other parts from reference TRBV11-3 and TRBJ2-1): EAGVVQSPRYKIIEKKQPVAFWCNPISGHNTLYWYLQNLGQGPELLIRYENEEAVDDSQLPKDRFSAERLKGVDSTLKIQPAELGDSAVYLCASSLWDRGFNEQFFGPGTRLTVL.

This chain connects TRBV12-3 or TRBV12-4 to TRBJ2-1; 13 bases match TRBD2. V trimming: 4 bases; J trimming: 8 bases; junction bases outside the gene matches: 8. The CDR3 extends over 16 amino acids. CDR3 amino acids: CASSSPGLAGVYEQFF. CDR3 nucleotides: TGTGCCAGCAGTTCCCCAGGACTAGCGGGAGTTTATGAGCAGTTCTTC.

The chain couples TRBV7-3 to TRBJ2-3; 8 bases match TRBD2. The CDR3 covers 15 residues. Germline V CDR1 and CDR2: SGHTA, FQGTGA. V trimming: 4 bases; J trimming: 2 bases; junction bases outside the gene matches: 5. CDR3 protein: CASSWAGGPTDTQYF. CDR3 in DNA: TGTGCCAGCAGCTGGGCGGGGGGACCCACAGATACGCAGTATTTT. Complete variable domain (other parts from reference TRBV7-3 and TRBJ2-3): GAGVSQTPSNKVTEKGKYVELRCDPISGHTALYWYRQSLGQGPEFLIYFQGTGAADDSGLPNDRFFAVRPEGSVSTLKIQRTERGDSAVYLCASSWAGGPTDTQYFGPGTRLTVL.

This clonotype is a singleton in its sample. V usage is TRBV30 and J usage is TRBJ2-1; D remains unclear. This CDR3 is 15 amino acids long. The ends were cut back, 1 base at V and 7 bases at J, with 17 bases in the middle. Germline values: CDR1 GTSNPN, CDR2 SVGIG (reference sequence). The chain's CDR3 is CAWSARIRSGNEQFF. Written as DNA, the CDR3 is TGTGCCTGGAGTGCCCGAATAAGGTCCGGAAATGAGCAGTTCTTC. The whole variable domain, remainder taken from reference TRBV30 and TRBJ2-1, is SQTIHQWPATLVQPVGSPLSLECTVEGTSNPNLYWYRQAAGRGLQLLFYSVGIGQISSEVPQNLSASRPQDRQFILSSKKLLLSDSGFYLCAWSARIRSGNEQFFGPGTRLTVL.

There are many counts of this clonotype. This rearrangement joins TRBV7-2 to TRBJ2-4; 9 bases are shared with TRBD2. The CDR3 runs 15 residues. V shed 2 bases, J shed 11 bases, and the junction held 10 bases outside the gene matches. Germline V gene lookup returns CDR1 SGHTA and CDR2 FQGNSA. CDR3 nucleotide sequence: TGTGCCAGCAGCTTACGGCCGGCTAGCGGGGACCTTCAGTACTTC. Encoded protein: CASSLRPASGDLQYF.

This clonotype was picked up many times. This chain links TRBV20-1 with TRBJ2-7, with a possible D match to TRBD1 (6 bases). Germline V gives CDR1 DFQATT, CDR2 SNEGSKA (reference sequence). Trimming shortened V by 3 bases and J by 3 bases, and 18 bases separated the two germline ends. The CDR3 is 15 residues long. In nucleotides, the CDR3 is TGCAGTGCTAGCGTCACAGGGAGAGGGAACTACGAGCAGTACGTC. Translation: CSASVTGRGNYEQYV.

This sequence joins TRBV7-8 and TRBJ1-3; D not certain. V lost 5 bases and J 0 bases, leaving 8 bases between the germline ends. The CDR3 spans 14 residues. Germline-derived CDR1 and CDR2 are SGHVS and FQNEAQ. CDR3 sequence: CASSVHYSGNTIYF. CDR3 nucleotides: TGTGCCAGCAGCGTGCATTACTCTGGAAACACCATATATTTT.

The genes are TRBV20-1 and TRBJ1-1; D not resolved. This CDR3 spans 12 amino acids. Germline V gene data show CDR1 as DFQATT and CDR2 as SNEGSKA (reference sequence). V lost 4 bases, J lost 1 base, and 7 bases lay in between. CDR3 sequence (DNA): TGCAGTGCTACATCCGGGAACACTGAAGCTTTCTTT. It codes for CSATSGNTEAFF.

The J gene is TRBJ2-6, the V gene TRBV2; no firm D call. Trimming removed 8 bases at V and 1 base at J, with 9 bases between. The CDR3 is 14 amino acids. Looked up from germline, CDR1 is SNHLY and CDR2 is FYNNEI. CDR3 nucleotide sequence: TGTGCCAGCTTGTACCAGTCTGGGGCCAACGTCCTGACTTTC. Translated, it gives CASLYQSGANVLTF. Variable domain in full (rest from reference TRBV2 and TRBJ2-6): EPEVTQTPSHQVTQMGQEVILRCVPISNHLYFYWYRQILGQKVEFLVSFYNNEISEKSEIFDDQFSVERPDGSNFTLKIRSTKLEDSAMYFCASLYQSGANVLTFGAGSRLTVL.

In its sample, this clonotype was seen a few times. The V call is TRBV7-2, the J call TRBJ2-4, with D tentatively TRBD1 or TRBD2 (5 bases each). Trimming removed 5 bases from V and 7 bases from J, with 12 bases in between. The germline gives CDR1 SGHTA, CDR2 FQGNSA. CDR3 length: 13 residues. The chain's CDR3 is CASSLGTGNIQYF. The CDR3 nucleotides read TGTGCCAGCAGCCTTGGGACCGGCAACATTCAGTACTTC. Full variable domain (outside the CDR3, taken from reference TRBV7-2 and TRBJ2-4): GAGVSQSPSNKVTEKGKDVELRCDPISGHTALYWYRQSLGQGLEFLIYFQGNSAPDKSGLPSDRFSAERTGGSVSTLTIQRTQQEDSAVYLCASSLGTGNIQYFGAGTRLSVL.

The gene calls are TRBV7-8 and TRBJ2-3, with TRBD2 matching 8 bases. Per germline, CDR1 SGHVS and CDR2 FQNEAQ. The CDR3 contains 16 residues. The V and J ends lost 1 base and 6 bases, in that order; junction bases with no gene match: 9. The CDR3 DNA sequence: TGTGCCAGCAGCTTAGAACCGGGACTAGTTTCTGATACGCAGTATTTT. Protein: CASSLEPGLVSDTQYF.

V gene TRBV7-6 combines with J gene TRBJ2-6; TRBD2 agrees at 7 bases. V shed 6 bases and J 4 bases; nucleotides not matched to a gene: 6. Germline assignment: CDR1 SGHVS and CDR2 FNYEAQ. CDR3 length: 15 amino acids. CDR3 in amino acids: CASSVGGFGANVLTF. CDR3 DNA: TGTGCCAGCAGTGTGGGAGGGTTCGGGGCCAACGTCCTGACTTTC.

Only a few counts were recorded for this clonotype. The J gene is TRBJ2-1, the V gene TRBV12-3 or TRBV12-4; D uncertain. The V end lost 6 bases, the J end lost 2 bases, and 14 bases lay between the germline ends. CDR3 length equals 15 residues. CDR3 in DNA: TGTGCCAGCAGAGACGAAACCGCTACCTACAATGAGCAGTTCTTC. This encodes CASRDETATYNEQFF.

This clonotype has a handful of counts. V gene TRBV10-2 combines with J gene TRBJ2-2; 10 bases align to TRBD1. V lost 7 bases and J lost 7; bases outside the gene matches: 6. The CDR3 extends over 14 amino acids. Germline loops: CDR1 WSHSY, CDR2 SAAADI. The CDR3 region is CASMSGQGIGELFF. CDR3 in DNA: TGCGCCAGCATGTCGGGACAGGGGATCGGGGAGCTGTTTTTT.

The sample holds one count of this clonotype. V and J are TRBV6-2 or TRBV6-3 and TRBJ2-7, with unresolved D. Germline CDR1 is MNHEY and CDR2 is SVGEGT. The CDR3 extends over 15 amino acids. Trimming pared 6 bases from V and 0 bases from J, leaving 15 bases between. Here the CDR3 reads CASSHSGRSSYEQYF. CDR3 nucleotide sequence: TGTGCCAGCAGCCACTCCGGGCGGAGCTCCTACGAGCAGTACTTC.

This clonotype was found many times. The rearrangement joins TRBV5-1 to TRBJ2-3; TRBD1 matches 10 bases. J gave up 6 bases and V 3 bases, and 13 bases lay outside the gene matches. The CDR3 is made up of 17 amino acids. Germline-derived CDR1 and CDR2 are SGHRS and YFSETQ. The CDR3 DNA reads as TGCGCCAGCAGCTCGACAGGGGGCGCAGTCACTCTTGATACGCAGTATTTT. Amino acid sequence: CASSSTGGAVTLDTQYF.